Listed here are 6 T cell receptor beta chains from one sample, sequenced in a study of control samples from healthy donors and cancer patients. Some clones are missing from TCRdb's copy, which holds only in-frame ones; the method was immunoSEQ multiplex PCR. The sample shows some 120,000 clones, just over 90% of them seen only once. The material sequenced was blood. The receptors derive from a woman aged 18-30 years in good health.

This chain joins TRBV3-1 (or the pseudogene TRBV3-2) and TRBJ2-7; 8 bases fit TRBD2. The germline V gene encodes CDR1 LGHDT and CDR2 YNNKEL (reference sequence). V lost 0 bases to trimming and J lost 6 bases; unmatched junction nucleotides: 7. CDR3 size: 15 residues. CDR3 sequence reads: CASSQESGGVSEQYF. The CDR3 nucleotides read TGTGCCAGCAGCCAAGAATCGGGGGGGGTAAGCGAGCAGTACTTC.

The V gene is TRBV7-2, the J gene TRBJ2-2; D might be TRBD1 (5 bases). Trimming cost V 8 bases and J 1 base, with 8 bases left between them. The V gene's germline CDR1 is SGHTA and CDR2 FQGNSA. The CDR3 spans 13 residues. The CDR3 DNA reads as TGTGCCAGCGGTACAGGGAACACCGGGGAGCTGTTTTTT. It encodes CASGTGNTGELFF.

This chain joins TRBV7-6 and TRBJ1-1, with a tentative D call TRBD1 (5 bases). Germline lookup yields CDR1 SGHVS and CDR2 FNYEAQ. The CDR3 sequence is 15 residues long. The V and J ends lost 0 bases and 4 bases respectively, with 12 bases between them. DNA of the CDR3: TGTGCCAGCAGCTTAGCGCGAGGGGTTGGCACTGAAGCTTTCTTT. As protein: CASSLARGVGTEAFF.

V and J are TRBV7-2 and TRBJ2-3; D perhaps matches TRBD1 (6 bases). The CDR3 is 14 amino acids. CDR1 SGHTA and CDR2 FQGNSA come from the germline V gene. V was cut by 5 bases and J by 5 bases, with 14 bases left in between. CDR3 loop: CASSPFQGLDTQYF. The CDR3 DNA reads TGTGCCAGCAGCCCCTTCCAGGGGCTAGATACGCAGTATTTT.

The chain joins TRBV28 to TRBJ1-1; 9 nucleotides match TRBD1. CDR3 length: 13 amino acids. With V trimmed by 6 bases and J by 5 bases, 4 bases remained unmatched. Per germline, CDR1 MDHEN and CDR2 SYDVKM. The CDR3 bases are TGTGCCAGCAGGACGACAGGGGGGACTGAAGCTTTCTTT. Its protein product is CASRTTGGTEAFF.

The rearrangement links TRBV12-3 or TRBV12-4 to TRBJ1-3; 9 nucleotides line up with TRBD1. J lost 4 bases, V lost 11 bases, and 6 bases had no gene match. CDR3 length: 13 amino acids. The CDR3 DNA reads as TGTGCCGGACGGACAGGGGTCGGAAACACCATATATTTT. This encodes CAGRTGVGNTIYF.